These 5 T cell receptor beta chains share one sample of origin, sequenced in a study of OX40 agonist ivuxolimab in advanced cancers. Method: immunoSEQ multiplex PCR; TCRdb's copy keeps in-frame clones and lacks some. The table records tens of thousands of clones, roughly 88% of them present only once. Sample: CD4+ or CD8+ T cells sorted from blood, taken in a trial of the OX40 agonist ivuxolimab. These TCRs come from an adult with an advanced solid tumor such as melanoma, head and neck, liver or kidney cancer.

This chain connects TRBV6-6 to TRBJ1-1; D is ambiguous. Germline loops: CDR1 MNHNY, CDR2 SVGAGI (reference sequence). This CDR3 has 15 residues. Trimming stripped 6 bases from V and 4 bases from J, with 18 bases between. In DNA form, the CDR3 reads TGTGCCAGCAGCCCCGGGCAAGTGGTTTCCACTGAAGCTTTCTTT. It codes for CASSPGQVVSTEAFF.

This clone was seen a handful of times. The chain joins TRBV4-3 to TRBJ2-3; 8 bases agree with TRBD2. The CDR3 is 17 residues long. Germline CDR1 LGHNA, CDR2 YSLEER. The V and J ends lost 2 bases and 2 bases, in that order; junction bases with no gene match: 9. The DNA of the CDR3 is TGCGCCAGCAGCCAAACGGCGGGGGGTTCCCCCACAGATACGCAGTATTTT. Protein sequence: CASSQTAGGSPTDTQYF.

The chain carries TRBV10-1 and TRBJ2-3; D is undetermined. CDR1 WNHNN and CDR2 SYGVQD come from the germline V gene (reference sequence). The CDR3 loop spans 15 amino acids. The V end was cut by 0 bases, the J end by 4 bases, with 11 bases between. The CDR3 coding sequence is TGCGCCAGCAGTGAGTCGTGGGTGACCGCAGATACGCAGTATTTT. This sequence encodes CASSESWVTADTQYF.

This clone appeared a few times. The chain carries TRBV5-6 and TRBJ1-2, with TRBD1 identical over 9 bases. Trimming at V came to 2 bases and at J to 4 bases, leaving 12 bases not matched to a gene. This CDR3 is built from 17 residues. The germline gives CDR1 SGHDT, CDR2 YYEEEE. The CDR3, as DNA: TGTGCCAGCAGCTTTCCGGGACAGGGTTCACTAATCTATGGCTACACCTTC. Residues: CASSFPGQGSLIYGYTF.

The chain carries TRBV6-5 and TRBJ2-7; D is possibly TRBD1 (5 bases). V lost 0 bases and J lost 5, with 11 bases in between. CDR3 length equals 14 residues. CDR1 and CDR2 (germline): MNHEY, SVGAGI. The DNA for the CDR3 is TGTGCCAGCAGTTACTCGATAGCAGGGCACGAGCAGTACTTC. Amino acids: CASSYSIAGHEQYF.